The T cell receptor (beta chain) described here comes from a study of control samples from healthy donors and cancer patients. Unmatched junction bases numbered 6, after V lost 6 bases and J lost 1 base. Germline V gene data show CDR1 as SGHTA and CDR2 as FQGTGA. The CDR3 sequence is 14 residues long. Data came from immunoSEQ multiplex PCR; TCRdb stores just in-frame clones and leaves some out. The table shows 400,000 to 500,000 clones, with over 75% occurring only once. This chain links TRBV7-3 with TRBJ2-7; 7 nucleotides line up with TRBD1. This receptor was obtained from a man aged 40-49 years with head and neck cancer. Material for sequencing was PBMCs. The CDR3 DNA reads TGTGCCAGCAGATTGCCGGGACAGTCCTACGAGCAGTACTTC. Residues: CASRLPGQSYEQYF.